Shown below are 20 T cell receptor beta chains from a single sample sequenced in a study of T cell responses to AZD1222 COVID-19 vaccine. Libraries were prepared by immunoSEQ multiplex PCR; TCRdb keeps only in-frame clonotypes and omits some of them. This sample carries 140,000 or so clones, 85% to 90% of them seen once, and the ten largest clones take roughly 5.1%. The sequencing here drew on peripheral blood, taken 28 days after the second AZD1222 dose. These receptor sequences come from an adult who received the AZD1222 COVID-19 vaccine.

The chain employs TRBV11-2 and TRBJ2-5; D is unclear. CDR1 and CDR2 (germline): SGHAT, FQNNGV. Deletions cut 5 bases from V and 5 bases from J, with 12 bases between. CDR3 length: 13 amino acids. The CDR3 sequence: CASSADPGETQYF. CDR3 nucleotides: TGTGCCAGCAGCGCTGACCCTGGGGAGACCCAGTACTTC.

The J gene is TRBJ2-3, the V gene TRBV5-1; D gene unclear. Trimming shortened V by 4 bases and J by 2 bases, and 14 bases separated the two germline ends. The CDR3 loop spans 15 amino acids. The germline V gene encodes CDR1 SGHRS and CDR2 YFSETQ. In nucleotides, the CDR3 is TGCGCCAGCAGCCCCGTAGGTCAGACCACAGATACGCAGTATTTT. Its protein product is CASSPVGQTTDTQYF.

This clone was seen only once. Within the sample, other DNA sequences also encode this same CDR3. The DNA of the CDR3 is TGTGCCAGCAGCGTAGATTCCTCTGGAAACACCATATATTTT. Amino acid sequence: CASSVDSSGNTIYF. The chain employs TRBV9 and TRBJ1-3; D uncertain. CDR1 is SGDLS, CDR2 YYNGEE, per germline. The CDR3 spans 14 residues. Trimming cost V 0 bases and J 0 bases, with 4 bases left between them.

J is TRBJ2-1 and V is TRBV9; D is unresolved. The V end was cut by 0 bases, the J end by 9 bases, with 10 bases between. Germline V CDR1 and CDR2: SGDLS, YYNGEE. The CDR3 extends over 13 amino acids. CDR3 sequence (DNA): TGTGCCAGCAGCGTAGCAGGTGACGTTGAGCAGTTCTTC. Translating it yields CASSVAGDVEQFF.

The chain combines TRBV10-3 with TRBJ1-2; no definite D call. Germline V gene data show CDR1 as ENHRY and CDR2 as SYGVKD. V gave up 2 bases and J gave up 8 bases, with 12 bases separating them. The CDR3 totals 13 residues. Here the CDR3 DNA reads TGTGCCATCAGTGAGACGGCGGGCCTGGGCTACACCTTC. It translates to CAISETAGLGYTF.

Points on this clone: Other DNA sequences of this sample code for an identical CDR3. This rearrangement joins TRBV27 to TRBJ1-5; no definite D call. The CDR3 runs 12 residues. CDR1 and CDR2 from the germline V gene are MNHEY and SMNVEV (reference sequence). V was cut by 7 bases and J by 7 bases, with 11 bases left in between. CDR3 sequence (DNA): TGTGCCAGCACCACGGGAGGACAGCCCCAGCATTTT. It encodes CASTTGGQPQHF.

The rearrangement joins TRBV10-3 to TRBJ2-3; D ambiguous. Trimming shortened V by 2 bases and J by 2 bases, and 8 bases separated the two germline ends. Germline CDR1 and CDR2: ENHRY and SYGVKD. The CDR3 extends over 14 amino acids. The CDR3 region has the DNA TGTGCCATCAGTGAGGACCCCGACACAGATACGCAGTATTTT. It is translated as CAISEDPDTDTQYF.

CDR3 sequence reads: CAIVEAGANVLTF. DNA for the CDR3: TGTGCCATCGTTGAGGCTGGGGCCAACGTCCTGACTTTC. The chain joins TRBV10-3 to TRBJ2-6; D remains unclear. This CDR3 is 13 amino acids long. Germline values: CDR1 ENHRY, CDR2 SYGVKD. Deletions cut 8 bases from V and 2 bases from J, with 7 bases between.

V gene TRBV16 combines with J gene TRBJ1-5; weak D call: TRBD1 (6 bases). In germline, CDR1 is KGHSY, CDR2 FQNENV. V lost 0 bases, J lost 6 bases, and 21 bases lay in between. This CDR3 region has 18 residues. CDR3 in amino acids: CASSQSPGERGRGQPQHF. The CDR3 nucleotides read TGTGCCAGCAGCCAATCACCAGGGGAGAGGGGAAGAGGTCAGCCCCAGCATTTT.

The count of this clone is one. The chain employs TRBV11-2 and TRBJ2-1; the D is unclear. The CDR3 has 17 amino acids. Per germline, CDR1 SGHAT and CDR2 FQNNGV. V gave up 6 bases and J gave up 2 bases, with 20 bases separating them. The CDR3 DNA follows: TGTGCCAGCAGGCACTCGTTCGCCGCGGATGCCTACAATGAGCAGTTCTTC. It translates to CASRHSFAADAYNEQFF.

The CDR3 here is CASSVQGGYNEQFF. The CDR3 DNA reads TGTGCCAGCAGCGTCCAGGGGGGCTACAATGAGCAGTTCTTC. This chain connects TRBV9 to TRBJ2-1; weak D call: TRBD1 (7 bases). Trimming left V 2 bases short and J 3 bases short, with 9 bases between. The CDR3 length is 14 residues. The germline gives CDR1 SGDLS, CDR2 YYNGEE.

The J gene is TRBJ2-1, the V gene TRBV3-1 (or the pseudogene TRBV3-2); D not resolved. V lost 4 bases and J 7 bases, leaving 14 bases between the germline ends. CDR3 length: 14 amino acids. In germline, CDR1 is LGHDT, CDR2 YNNKEL (reference sequence). The CDR3 coding sequence is TGTGCCAGCAGCCGAACCTTACTAAAAAATGAGCAGTTCTTC. Translation gives CASSRTLLKNEQFF.

This rearrangement joins TRBV6-6 to TRBJ2-3, with D hard to call. The CDR3 is 15 residues long. V dropped 5 bases and J dropped 2 bases, with 14 bases sitting between them. The germline V gene has CDR1 MNHNY and CDR2 SVGAGI (reference sequence). The DNA of the CDR3 is TGTGCCAGCAGTCCATCGCTACTCCCCACAGATACGCAGTATTTT. This gives the protein CASSPSLLPTDTQYF.

The chain uses TRBV12-3 or TRBV12-4 and TRBJ2-3, with 8 nucleotides matching TRBD1. The CDR3 is 13 amino acids. The J segment lost 7 bases and the V segment lost 7 bases, leaving 7 bases of the junction unmatched. CDR3 loop: CASTEDRVHTQYF. The CDR3 bases are TGTGCCAGCACCGAGGACAGGGTACATACGCAGTATTTT.

This clone was recorded a few times. This chain links TRBV7-2 with TRBJ2-3; 7 positions match TRBD2. CDR3 length: 16 residues. CDR1 is SGHTA, CDR2 FQGNSA, per germline. Trimming removed 6 bases from V and 3 bases from J; junction bases left unmatched: 12. The CDR3 sequence: CASRTVSGLRTDTQYF. DNA of the CDR3: TGTGCCAGCAGAACCGTTAGCGGGCTGAGAACAGATACGCAGTATTTT.

This clone was seen only a few times. The rearrangement joins TRBV2 to TRBJ1-2; TRBD1 is a possible D gene (5 bases). The length of the CDR3 is 15 residues. Germline V gene lookup returns CDR1 SNHLY and CDR2 FYNNEI. Trimming cost V 10 bases and J 7 bases, with 25 bases left between them. In DNA form, the CDR3 reads TGTGCCACCCTACCGTCCACAGGCAGCGAGGGTGGCTACACCTTC. It codes for CATLPSTGSEGGYTF. Looking up the rest from reference TRBV2 and TRBJ1-2 gives the full variable domain: EPEVTQTPSHQVTQMGQEVILRCVPISNHLYFYWYRQILGQKVEFLVSFYNNEISEKSEIFDDQFSVERPDGSNFTLKIRSTKLEDSAMYFCATLPSTGSEGGYTFGSGTRLTVV.

This sequence joins TRBV3-1 (or the pseudogene TRBV3-2) and TRBJ1-2; D not certain. Germline CDR1 is LGHDT and CDR2 is YNNKEL (reference sequence). The CDR3 runs 13 residues. V lost 3 bases to trimming and J lost 4 bases, with 9 bases between them. CDR3 DNA sequence: TGTGCCAGCAGCCAGGGCAGTTCCTATGGCTACACCTTC. It is translated as CASSQGSSYGYTF.

This clone occurred once. The chain combines TRBV30 with TRBJ1-3; D is unresolved. CDR1 is GTSNPN, CDR2 SVGIG, per germline (reference sequence). V was cut by 8 bases and J by 2 bases, with 13 bases left in between. The CDR3 runs to 13 residues. CDR3 amino acids: CAGRPDAGNTIYF. The CDR3 DNA reads as TGTGCCGGTCGGCCGGATGCTGGAAACACCATATATTTT.

This rearrangement joins TRBV28 to TRBJ1-2; no clear D. V shed 2 bases and J shed 7 bases, with 11 bases lying between them. The CDR3 runs 13 residues. CDR1 MDHEN and CDR2 SYDVKM come from the germline V gene. CDR3 residues: CASSLGNNRGYTF. In DNA form, the CDR3 reads TGTGCCAGCAGTTTAGGGAACAACCGTGGCTACACCTTC.

The rearrangement uses TRBV28 and TRBJ2-1; D might be TRBD1 or TRBD2, each matching 5 bases. CDR1 is MDHEN and CDR2 is SYDVKM in the germline V gene. The CDR3 has 15 residues. Trimming cost V 3 bases and J 0 bases, with 9 bases left between them. CDR3 nucleotides: TGTGCCAGCAGTTTCCAGGGACCCTCCTACAATGAGCAGTTCTTC. It codes for CASSFQGPSYNEQFF.